This T cell receptor (beta chain) was recorded in a study of blood T cell repertoires in COVID-19. In the study overall: Specimens from acute and convalescent COVID-19 originated in the United States, Italy and Spain. Sources were T cells, B-cell-depleted T cells, or PBMCs; the material itself was cDNA or gDNA.

Per the original data handling: Counts of nucleated cells, estimated from reference gene primer amplification, were obtained. Method: immunoSEQ multiplex PCR; TCRdb's copy keeps in-frame clones and lacks some. V, J and clone size reflect that table, while D and trimming were determined from the DNA. The table lists 90,000 or so clones, around 75% of them singletons. The CDR3 extends over 14 amino acids. V was trimmed by 0 bases and J by 5 bases, leaving 7 bases between them. Per germline, CDR1 LGHDT and CDR2 YNNKEL (reference sequence). The receptor comes from a human donor in a cohort sampled during active COVID-19. Sequenced: peripheral blood. The V call is TRBV3-1 (or the pseudogene TRBV3-2), the J call TRBJ1-4; D is ambiguous. The CDR3 reads CASSQEFPNEKLFF. The CDR3 DNA sequence: TGTGCCAGCAGCCAAGAATTCCCGAATGAAAAACTGTTTTTT.